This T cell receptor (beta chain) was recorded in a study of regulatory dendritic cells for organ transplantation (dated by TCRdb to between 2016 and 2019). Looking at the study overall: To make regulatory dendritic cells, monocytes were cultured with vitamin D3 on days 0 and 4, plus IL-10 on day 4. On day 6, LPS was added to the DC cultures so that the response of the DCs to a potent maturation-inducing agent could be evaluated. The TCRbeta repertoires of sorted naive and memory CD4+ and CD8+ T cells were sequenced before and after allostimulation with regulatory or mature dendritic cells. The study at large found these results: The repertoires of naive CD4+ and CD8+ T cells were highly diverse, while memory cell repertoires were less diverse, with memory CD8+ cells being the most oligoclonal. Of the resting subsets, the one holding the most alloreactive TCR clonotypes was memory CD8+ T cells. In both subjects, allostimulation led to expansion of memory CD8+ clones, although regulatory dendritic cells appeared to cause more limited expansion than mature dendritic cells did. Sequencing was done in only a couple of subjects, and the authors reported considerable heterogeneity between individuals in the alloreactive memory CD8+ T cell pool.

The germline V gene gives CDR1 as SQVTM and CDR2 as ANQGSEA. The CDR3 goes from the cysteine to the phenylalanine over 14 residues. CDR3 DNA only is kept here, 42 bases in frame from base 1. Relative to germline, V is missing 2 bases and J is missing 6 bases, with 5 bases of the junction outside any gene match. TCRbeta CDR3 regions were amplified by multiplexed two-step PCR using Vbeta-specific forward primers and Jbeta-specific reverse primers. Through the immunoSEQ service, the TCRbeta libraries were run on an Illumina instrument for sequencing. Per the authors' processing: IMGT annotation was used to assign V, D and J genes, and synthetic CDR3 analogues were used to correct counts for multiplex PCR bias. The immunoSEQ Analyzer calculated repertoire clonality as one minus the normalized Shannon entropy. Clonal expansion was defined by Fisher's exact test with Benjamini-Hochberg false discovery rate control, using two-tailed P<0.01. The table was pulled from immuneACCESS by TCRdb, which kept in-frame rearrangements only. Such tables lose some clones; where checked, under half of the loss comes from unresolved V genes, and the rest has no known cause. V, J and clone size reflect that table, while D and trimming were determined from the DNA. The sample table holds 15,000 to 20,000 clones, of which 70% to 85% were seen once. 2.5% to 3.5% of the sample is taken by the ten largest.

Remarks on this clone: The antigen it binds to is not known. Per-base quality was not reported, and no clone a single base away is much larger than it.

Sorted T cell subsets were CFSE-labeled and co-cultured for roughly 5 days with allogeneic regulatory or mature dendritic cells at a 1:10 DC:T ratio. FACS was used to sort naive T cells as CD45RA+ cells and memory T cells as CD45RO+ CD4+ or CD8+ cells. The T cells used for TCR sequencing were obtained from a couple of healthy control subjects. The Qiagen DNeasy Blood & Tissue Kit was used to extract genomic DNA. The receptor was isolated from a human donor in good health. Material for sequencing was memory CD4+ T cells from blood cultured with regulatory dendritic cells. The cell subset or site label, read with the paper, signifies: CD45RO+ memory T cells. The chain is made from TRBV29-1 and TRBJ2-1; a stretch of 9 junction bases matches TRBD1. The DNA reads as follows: TGCAGCGTTGAACGGGACAGGGCCTTCAATGAGCAGTTCTTC. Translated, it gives CSVERDRAFNEQFF.